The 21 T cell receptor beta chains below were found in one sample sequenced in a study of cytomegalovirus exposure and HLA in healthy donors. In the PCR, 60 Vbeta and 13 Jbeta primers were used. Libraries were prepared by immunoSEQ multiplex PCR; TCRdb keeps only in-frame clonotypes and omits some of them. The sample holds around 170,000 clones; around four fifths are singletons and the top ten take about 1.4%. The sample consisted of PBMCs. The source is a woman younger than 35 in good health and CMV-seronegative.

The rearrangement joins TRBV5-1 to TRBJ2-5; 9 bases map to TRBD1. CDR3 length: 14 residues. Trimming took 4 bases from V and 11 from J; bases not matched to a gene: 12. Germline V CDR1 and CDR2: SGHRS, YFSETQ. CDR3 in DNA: TGCGCCAGCAGCGCACAGGGGGCGCACCTTTTGCAGTACTTC. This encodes CASSAQGAHLLQYF.

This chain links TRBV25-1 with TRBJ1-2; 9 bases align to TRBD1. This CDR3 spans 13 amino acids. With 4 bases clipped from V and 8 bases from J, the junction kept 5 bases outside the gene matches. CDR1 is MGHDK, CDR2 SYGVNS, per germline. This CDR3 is CASSGNRGLGYTF. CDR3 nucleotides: TGTGCCAGCAGTGGAAACAGGGGGCTAGGCTACACCTTC.

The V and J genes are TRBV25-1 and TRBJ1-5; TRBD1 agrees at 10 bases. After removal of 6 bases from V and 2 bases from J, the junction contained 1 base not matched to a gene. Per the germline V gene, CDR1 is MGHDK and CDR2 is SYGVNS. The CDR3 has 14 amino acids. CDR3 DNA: TGTGCCAGCAGCGGACAGGGGGGCAATCAGCCCCAGCATTTT. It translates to CASSGQGGNQPQHF.

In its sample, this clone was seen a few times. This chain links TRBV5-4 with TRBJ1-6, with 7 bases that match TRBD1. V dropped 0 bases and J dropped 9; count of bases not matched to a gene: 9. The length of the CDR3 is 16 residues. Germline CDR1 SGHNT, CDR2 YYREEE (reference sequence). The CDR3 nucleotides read TGTGCCAGCAGCTTGGCCGCGACAGGGAAGAGTTCACCCCTCCACTTT. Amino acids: CASSLAATGKSSPLHF.

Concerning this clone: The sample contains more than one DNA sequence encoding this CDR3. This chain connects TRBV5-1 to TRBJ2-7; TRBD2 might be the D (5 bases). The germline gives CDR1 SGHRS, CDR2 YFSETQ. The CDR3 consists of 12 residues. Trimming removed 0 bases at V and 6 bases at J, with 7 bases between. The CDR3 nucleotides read TGCGCCAGCAGCTTGGGTGGAGGCGAGCAGTACTTC. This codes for CASSLGGGEQYF.

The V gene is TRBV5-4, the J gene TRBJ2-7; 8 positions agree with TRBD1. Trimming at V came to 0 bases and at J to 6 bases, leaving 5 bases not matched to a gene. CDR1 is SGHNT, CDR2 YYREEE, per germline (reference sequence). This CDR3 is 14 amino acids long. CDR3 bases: TGTGCCAGCAGCTTGGGGGACAGGATCGGCGAGCAGTACTTC. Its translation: CASSLGDRIGEQYF.

The CDR3 DNA reads as TGTGCCAGCAGCCATTCCCAGACGGAGAACACCATATATTTT. Translation gives CASSHSQTENTIYF. The chain joins TRBV4-2 to TRBJ1-3, with D uncertain. The ends were cut back, 3 bases at V and 7 bases at J, with 13 bases in the middle. In germline, CDR1 is LGHNA, CDR2 YNFKEQ. The CDR3 has 14 amino acids.

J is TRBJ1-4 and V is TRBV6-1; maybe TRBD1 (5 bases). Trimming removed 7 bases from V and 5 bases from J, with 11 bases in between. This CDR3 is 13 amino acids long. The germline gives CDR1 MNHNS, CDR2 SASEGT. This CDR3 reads CASIRNRNEKLFF. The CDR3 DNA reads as TGTGCCAGCATCAGGAACAGGAATGAAAAACTGTTTTTT.

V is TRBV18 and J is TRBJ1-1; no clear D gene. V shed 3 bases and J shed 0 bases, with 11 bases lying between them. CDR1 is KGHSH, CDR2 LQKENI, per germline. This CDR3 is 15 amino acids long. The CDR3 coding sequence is TGTGCCAGCTCACCGTCGTTCGGTCTGAACACTGAAGCTTTCTTT. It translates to CASSPSFGLNTEAFF.

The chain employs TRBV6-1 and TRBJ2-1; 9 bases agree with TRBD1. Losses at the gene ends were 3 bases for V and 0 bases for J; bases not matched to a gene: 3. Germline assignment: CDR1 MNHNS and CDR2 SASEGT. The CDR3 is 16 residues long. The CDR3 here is CASSDGQGLSYNEQFF. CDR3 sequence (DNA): TGTGCCAGCAGTGACGGACAGGGGCTCTCCTACAATGAGCAGTTCTTC.

The DNA of the CDR3 is TGTGCCAGCAGGGATCGTCGGACAGGGGGAAACACCATATATTTT. Translation gives CASRDRRTGGNTIYF. The V gene is TRBV6-1, the J gene TRBJ1-3, with 8 bases matching TRBD1. The CDR3 runs 15 residues. Germline trimming cut 6 bases from V and 4 bases from J; bases unmatched to any gene: 8. Germline V gene sequence: CDR1 MNHNS, CDR2 SASEGT.

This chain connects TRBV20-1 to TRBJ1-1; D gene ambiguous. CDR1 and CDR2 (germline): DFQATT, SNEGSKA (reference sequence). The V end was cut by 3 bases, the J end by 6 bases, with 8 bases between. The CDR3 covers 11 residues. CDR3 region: CSASPRSEAFF. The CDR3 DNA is TGCAGTGCTAGTCCCAGGTCTGAAGCTTTCTTT.

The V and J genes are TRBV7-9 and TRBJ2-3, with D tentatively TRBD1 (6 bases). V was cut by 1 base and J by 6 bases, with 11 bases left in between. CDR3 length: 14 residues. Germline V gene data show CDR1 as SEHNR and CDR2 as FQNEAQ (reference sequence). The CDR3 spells CASSLDVGQDTQYF. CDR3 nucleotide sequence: TGTGCCAGCAGCTTAGATGTCGGACAGGATACGCAGTATTTT.

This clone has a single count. This CDR3 is CASSFGRANTEAFF. Written as DNA, the CDR3 is TGTGCCAGCAGCTTTGGCAGGGCGAACACTGAAGCTTTCTTT. The chain recombines TRBV7-6 with TRBJ1-1; D perhaps matches TRBD1 (5 bases). The CDR3 spans 14 residues. Per the germline V gene, CDR1 is SGHVS and CDR2 is FNYEAQ. Deletions cut 3 bases from V and 1 base from J, with 9 bases between.

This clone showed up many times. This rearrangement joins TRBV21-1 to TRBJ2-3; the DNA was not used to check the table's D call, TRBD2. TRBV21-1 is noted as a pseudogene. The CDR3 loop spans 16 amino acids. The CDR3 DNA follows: TGTGCCAGCAGCATCGATCCGGGAGCGGGCACAGATACGCAGTATTTT. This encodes CASSIDPGAGTDTQYF.

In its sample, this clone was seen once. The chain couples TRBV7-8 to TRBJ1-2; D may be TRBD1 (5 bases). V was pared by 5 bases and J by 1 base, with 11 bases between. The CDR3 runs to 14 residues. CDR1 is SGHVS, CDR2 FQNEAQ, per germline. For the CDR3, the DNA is TGTGCCAGCAGCCCAACAGGTTTTAACTATGGCTACACCTTC. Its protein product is CASSPTGFNYGYTF.

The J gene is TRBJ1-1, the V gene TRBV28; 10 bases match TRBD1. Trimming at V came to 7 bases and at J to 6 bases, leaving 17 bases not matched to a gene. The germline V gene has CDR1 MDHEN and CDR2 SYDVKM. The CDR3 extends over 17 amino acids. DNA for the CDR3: TGTGCCAGCACCCTACCTCCCGGGACAGGGGTAGGGGCTGAAGCTTTCTTT. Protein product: CASTLPPGTGVGAEAFF. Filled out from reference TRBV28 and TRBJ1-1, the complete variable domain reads DVKVTQSSRYLVKRTGEKVFLECVQDMDHENMFWYRQDPGLGLRLIYFSYDVKMKEKGDIPEGYSVSREKKERFSLILESASTNQTSMYLCASTLPPGTGVGAEAFFGQGTRLTVV.

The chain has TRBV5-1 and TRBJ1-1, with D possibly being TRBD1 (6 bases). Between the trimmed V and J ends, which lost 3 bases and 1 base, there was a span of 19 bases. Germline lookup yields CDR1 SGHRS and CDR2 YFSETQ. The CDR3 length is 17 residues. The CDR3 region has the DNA TGCGCCAGCAGCTATTACCCAGGGGTTCAGGCGAACACTGAAGCTTTCTTT. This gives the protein CASSYYPGVQANTEAFF.

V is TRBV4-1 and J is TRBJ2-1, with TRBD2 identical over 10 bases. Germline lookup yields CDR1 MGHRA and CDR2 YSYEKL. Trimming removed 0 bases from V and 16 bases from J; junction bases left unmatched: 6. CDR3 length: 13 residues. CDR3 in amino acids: CASSQDLGLAVFF. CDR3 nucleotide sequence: TGCGCCAGCAGCCAAGATCTCGGACTAGCGGTCTTCTTC.

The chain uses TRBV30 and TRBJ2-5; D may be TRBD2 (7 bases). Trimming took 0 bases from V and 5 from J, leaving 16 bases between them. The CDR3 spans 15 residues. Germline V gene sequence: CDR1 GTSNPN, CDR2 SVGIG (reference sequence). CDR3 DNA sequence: TGTGCCTGGAGTGTAAGGGGGGCGGGGGACGAGACCCAGTACTTC. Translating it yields CAWSVRGAGDETQYF.

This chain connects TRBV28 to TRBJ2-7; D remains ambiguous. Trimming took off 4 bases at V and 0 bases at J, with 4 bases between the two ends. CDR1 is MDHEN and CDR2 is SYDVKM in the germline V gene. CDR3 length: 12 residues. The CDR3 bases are TGTGCCAGCAGTTACTACTCCTACGAGCAGTACTTC. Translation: CASSYYSYEQYF.